This T cell receptor beta chain appears in the sequencing data of a study of T cell changes during pregnancy in multiple sclerosis. The method was immunoSEQ multiplex PCR; TCRdb's version includes in-frame clones alone and lacks a portion of them. Of 45,000 to 55,000 clones detected, 80% to 95% appear once; the ten largest clones hold 0.61%. The CDR3 extends over 13 amino acids. The germline CDR1 and CDR2 sequences are MNHEY and SMNVEV (reference sequence). V was clipped by 5 bases and J by 13 bases; unmatched bases: 10. The chain recombines TRBV27 with TRBJ2-7, with 11 bases matching TRBD1. Material: CD4+ T cells from peripheral blood mononuclear cells, obtained after pregnancy. The TCR comes from a female donor in good health, enrolled as a control in a pregnancy study. The CDR3 protein is CASSGLGTGGPYF. DNA of the CDR3: TGTGCCAGCAGTGGCTTAGGGACAGGGGGACCATACTTC.